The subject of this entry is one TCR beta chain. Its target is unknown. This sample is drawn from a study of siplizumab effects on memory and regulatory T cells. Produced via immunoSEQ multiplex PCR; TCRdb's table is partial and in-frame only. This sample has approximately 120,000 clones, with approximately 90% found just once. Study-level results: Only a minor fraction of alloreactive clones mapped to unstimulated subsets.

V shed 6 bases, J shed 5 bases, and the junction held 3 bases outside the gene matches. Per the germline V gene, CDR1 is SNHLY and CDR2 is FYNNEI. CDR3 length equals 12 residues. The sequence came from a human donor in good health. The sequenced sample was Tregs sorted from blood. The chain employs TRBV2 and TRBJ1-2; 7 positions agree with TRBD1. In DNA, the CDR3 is TGTGCCAGCAGGGGACAGCCTTATGGCTACACCTTC. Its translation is CASRGQPYGYTF.